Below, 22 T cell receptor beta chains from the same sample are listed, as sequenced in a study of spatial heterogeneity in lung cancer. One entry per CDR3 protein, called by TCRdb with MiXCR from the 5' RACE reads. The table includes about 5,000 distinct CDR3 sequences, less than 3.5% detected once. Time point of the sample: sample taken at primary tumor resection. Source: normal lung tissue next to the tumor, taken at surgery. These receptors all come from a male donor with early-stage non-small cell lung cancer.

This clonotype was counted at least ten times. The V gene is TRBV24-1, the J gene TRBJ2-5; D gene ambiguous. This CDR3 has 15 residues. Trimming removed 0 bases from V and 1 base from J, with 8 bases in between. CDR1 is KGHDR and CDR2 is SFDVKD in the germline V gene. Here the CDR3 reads CATSDLGSGQETQYF. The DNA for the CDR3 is TGTGCCACCAGTGATTTGGGGTCAGGCCAAGAGACCCAGTACTTC.

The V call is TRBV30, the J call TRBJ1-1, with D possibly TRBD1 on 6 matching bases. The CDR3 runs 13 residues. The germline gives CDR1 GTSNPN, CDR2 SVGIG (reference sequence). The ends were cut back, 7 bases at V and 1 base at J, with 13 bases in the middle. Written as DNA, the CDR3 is TGTGCCTATGAGGGACACCAGAACACTGAAGCTTTCTTT. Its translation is CAYEGHQNTEAFF.

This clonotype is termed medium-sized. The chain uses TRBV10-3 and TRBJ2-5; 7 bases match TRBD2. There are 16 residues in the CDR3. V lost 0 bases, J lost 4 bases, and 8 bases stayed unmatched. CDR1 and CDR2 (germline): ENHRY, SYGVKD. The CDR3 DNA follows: TGTGCCATCAGTGAGTCGGGGCGGGAGACCCCAGAGACCCAGTACTTC. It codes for CAISESGRETPETQYF.

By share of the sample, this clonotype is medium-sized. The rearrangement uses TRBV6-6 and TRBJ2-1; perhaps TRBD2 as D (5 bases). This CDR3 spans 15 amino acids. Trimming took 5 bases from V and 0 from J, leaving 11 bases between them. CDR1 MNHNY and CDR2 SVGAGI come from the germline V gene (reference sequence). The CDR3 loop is CASSPARGSYNEQFF. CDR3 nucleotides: TGTGCCAGCAGTCCCGCCCGGGGCTCCTACAATGAGCAGTTCTTC.

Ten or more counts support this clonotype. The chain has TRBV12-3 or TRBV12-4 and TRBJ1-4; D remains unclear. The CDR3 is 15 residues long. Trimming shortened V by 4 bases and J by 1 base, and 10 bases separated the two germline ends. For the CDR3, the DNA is TGTGCCAGCAGTTACTTGTCGGGAACTAATGAAAAACTGTTTTTT. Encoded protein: CASSYLSGTNEKLFF.

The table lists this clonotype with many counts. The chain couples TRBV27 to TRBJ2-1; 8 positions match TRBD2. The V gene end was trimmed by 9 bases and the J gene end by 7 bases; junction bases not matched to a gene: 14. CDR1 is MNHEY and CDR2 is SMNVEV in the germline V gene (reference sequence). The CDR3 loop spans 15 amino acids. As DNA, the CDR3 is TGTGCCAGTACCACGGGGGGCGGGGGGTTGAATGAGCAGTTCTTC. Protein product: CASTTGGGGLNEQFF.

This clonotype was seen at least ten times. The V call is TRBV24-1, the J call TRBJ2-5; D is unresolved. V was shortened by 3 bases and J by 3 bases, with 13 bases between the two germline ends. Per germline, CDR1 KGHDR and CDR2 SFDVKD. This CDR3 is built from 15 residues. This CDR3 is CATSDPRGQEETQYF. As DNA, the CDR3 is TGTGCCACCAGTGATCCACGTGGGCAGGAAGAGACCCAGTACTTC.

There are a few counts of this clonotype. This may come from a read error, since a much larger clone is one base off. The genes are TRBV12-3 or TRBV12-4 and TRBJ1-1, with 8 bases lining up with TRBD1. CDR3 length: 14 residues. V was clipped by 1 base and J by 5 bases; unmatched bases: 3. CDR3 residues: CASSLGTGRTEAFF. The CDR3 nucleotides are TGTGCCAGCAGTTTAGGGACAGGGCGGACTGAAGCTTTCTTT.

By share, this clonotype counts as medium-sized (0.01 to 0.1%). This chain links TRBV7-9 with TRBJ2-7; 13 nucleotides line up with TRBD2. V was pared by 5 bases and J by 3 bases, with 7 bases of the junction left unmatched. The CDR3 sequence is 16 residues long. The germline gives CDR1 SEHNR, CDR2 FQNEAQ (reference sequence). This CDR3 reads CASSPRTSGSLYEQYF. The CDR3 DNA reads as TGTGCCAGCAGCCCGCGGACTAGCGGGAGTCTCTACGAGCAGTACTTC.

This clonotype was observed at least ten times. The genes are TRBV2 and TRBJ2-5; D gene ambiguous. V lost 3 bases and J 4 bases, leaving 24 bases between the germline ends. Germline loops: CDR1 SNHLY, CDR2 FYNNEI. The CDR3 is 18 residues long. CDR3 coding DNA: TGTGCCAGCAGTGACACCTTGACCCTGTTGGGTTTTGGAGAGACCCAGTACTTC. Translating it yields CASSDTLTLLGFGETQYF.

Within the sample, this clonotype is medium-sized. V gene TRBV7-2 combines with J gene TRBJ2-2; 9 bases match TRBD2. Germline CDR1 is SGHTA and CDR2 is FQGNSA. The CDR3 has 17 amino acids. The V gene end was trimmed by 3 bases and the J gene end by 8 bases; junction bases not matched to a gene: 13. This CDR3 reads CASSFSPLAGDEGELFF. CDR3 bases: TGTGCCAGCAGCTTCTCTCCTTTAGCGGGAGATGAAGGGGAGCTGTTTTTT.

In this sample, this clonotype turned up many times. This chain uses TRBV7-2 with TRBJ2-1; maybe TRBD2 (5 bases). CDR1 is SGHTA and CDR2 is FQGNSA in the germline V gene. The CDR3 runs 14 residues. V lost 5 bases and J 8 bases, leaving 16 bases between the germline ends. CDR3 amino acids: CASSPPEREDEQFF. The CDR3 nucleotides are TGTGCCAGCAGCCCGCCGGAACGGGAAGATGAGCAGTTCTTC.

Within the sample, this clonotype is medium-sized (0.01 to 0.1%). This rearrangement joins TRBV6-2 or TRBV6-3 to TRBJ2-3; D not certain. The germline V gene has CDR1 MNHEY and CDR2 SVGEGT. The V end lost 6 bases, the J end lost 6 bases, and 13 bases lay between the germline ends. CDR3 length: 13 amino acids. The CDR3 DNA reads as TGTGCCAGCAGCCCCCAGGTCCAGGATACGCAGTATTTT. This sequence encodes CASSPQVQDTQYF.

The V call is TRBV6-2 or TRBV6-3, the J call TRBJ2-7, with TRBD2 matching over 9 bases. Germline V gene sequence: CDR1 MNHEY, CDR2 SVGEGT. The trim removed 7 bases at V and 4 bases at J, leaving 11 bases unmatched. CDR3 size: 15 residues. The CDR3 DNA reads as TGTGCCAGCATGGTGCGAGCGGGGGGCCCATACGAGCAGTACGTC. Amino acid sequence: CASMVRAGGPYEQYV.

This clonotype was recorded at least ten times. The CDR3 DNA is TGCAGTGCTAGATCGACAGGGGGCATCGGGGGCAATCAGCCCCAGCATTTT. Protein sequence: CSARSTGGIGGNQPQHF. The chain carries TRBV20-1 and TRBJ1-5; 10 bases are shared with TRBD1. Germline loops: CDR1 DFQATT, CDR2 SNEGSKA (reference sequence). The ends lost 2 bases at V and 2 bases at J; junction bases unmatched: 9. CDR3 length: 17 residues.

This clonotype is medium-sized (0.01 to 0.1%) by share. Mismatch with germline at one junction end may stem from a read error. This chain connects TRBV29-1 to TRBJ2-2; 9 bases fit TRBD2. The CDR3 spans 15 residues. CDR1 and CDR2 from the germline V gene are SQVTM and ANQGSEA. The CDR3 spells CSVEAGGTNTGELFF. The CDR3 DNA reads TGCAGCGTGGAAGCGGGAGGAACGAACACCGGGGAGCTGTTTTTT.

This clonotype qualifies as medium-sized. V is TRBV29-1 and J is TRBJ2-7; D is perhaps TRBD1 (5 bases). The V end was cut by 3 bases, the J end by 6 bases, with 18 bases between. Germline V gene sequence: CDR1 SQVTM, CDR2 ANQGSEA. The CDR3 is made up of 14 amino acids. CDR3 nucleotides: TGCAGCGTTGAGGACGACAGCAACCGTGTCGAGCAGTACTTC. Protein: CSVEDDSNRVEQYF.

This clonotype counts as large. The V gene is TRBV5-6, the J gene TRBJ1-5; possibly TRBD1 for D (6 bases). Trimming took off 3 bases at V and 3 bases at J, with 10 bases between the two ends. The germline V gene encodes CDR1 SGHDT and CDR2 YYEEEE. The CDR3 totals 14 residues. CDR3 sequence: CASSYGQTNQPQHF. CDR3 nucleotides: TGTGCCAGCAGCTACGGACAGACCAATCAGCCCCAGCATTTT. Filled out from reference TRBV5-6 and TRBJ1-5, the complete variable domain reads DAGVTQSPTHLIKTRGQQVTLRCSPKSGHDTVSWYQQALGQGPQFIFQYYEEEERQRGNFPDRFSGHQFPNYSSELNVNALLLGDSALYLCASSYGQTNQPQHFGDGTRLSIL.

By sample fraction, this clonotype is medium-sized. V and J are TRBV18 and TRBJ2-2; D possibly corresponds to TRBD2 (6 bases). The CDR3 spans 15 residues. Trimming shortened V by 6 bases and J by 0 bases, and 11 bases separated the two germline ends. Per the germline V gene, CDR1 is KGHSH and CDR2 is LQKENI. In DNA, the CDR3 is TGTGCCAGCTCCCGGAGGGGATCGAACACCGGGGAGCTGTTTTTT. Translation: CASSRRGSNTGELFF.

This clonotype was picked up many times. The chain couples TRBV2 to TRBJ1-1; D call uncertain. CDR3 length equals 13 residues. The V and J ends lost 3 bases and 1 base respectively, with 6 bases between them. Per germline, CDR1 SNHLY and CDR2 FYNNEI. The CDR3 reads CASSESANTEAFF. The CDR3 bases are TGTGCCAGCAGTGAGTCAGCGAACACTGAAGCTTTCTTT.

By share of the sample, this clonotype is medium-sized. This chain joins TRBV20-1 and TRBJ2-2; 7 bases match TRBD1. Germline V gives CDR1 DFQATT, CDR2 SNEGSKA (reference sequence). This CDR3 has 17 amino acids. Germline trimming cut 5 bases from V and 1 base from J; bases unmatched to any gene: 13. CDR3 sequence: CSASGTDPLGNTGELFF. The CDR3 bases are TGCAGTGCTTCGGGGACAGATCCACTAGGGAACACCGGGGAGCTGTTTTTT.

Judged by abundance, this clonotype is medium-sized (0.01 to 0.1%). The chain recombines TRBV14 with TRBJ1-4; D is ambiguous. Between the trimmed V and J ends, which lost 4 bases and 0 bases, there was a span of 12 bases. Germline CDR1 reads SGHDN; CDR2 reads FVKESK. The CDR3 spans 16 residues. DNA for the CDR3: TGTGCCAGCAGCCCTGTGAGCGGACCAACTAATGAAAAACTGTTTTTT. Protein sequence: CASSPVSGPTNEKLFF. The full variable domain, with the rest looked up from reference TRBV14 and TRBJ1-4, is EAGVTQFPSHSVIEKGQTVTLRCDPISGHDNLYWYRRVMGKEIKFLLHFVKESKQDESGMPNNRFLAERTGGTYSTLKVQPAELEDSGVYFCASSPVSGPTNEKLFFGSGTQLSVL.